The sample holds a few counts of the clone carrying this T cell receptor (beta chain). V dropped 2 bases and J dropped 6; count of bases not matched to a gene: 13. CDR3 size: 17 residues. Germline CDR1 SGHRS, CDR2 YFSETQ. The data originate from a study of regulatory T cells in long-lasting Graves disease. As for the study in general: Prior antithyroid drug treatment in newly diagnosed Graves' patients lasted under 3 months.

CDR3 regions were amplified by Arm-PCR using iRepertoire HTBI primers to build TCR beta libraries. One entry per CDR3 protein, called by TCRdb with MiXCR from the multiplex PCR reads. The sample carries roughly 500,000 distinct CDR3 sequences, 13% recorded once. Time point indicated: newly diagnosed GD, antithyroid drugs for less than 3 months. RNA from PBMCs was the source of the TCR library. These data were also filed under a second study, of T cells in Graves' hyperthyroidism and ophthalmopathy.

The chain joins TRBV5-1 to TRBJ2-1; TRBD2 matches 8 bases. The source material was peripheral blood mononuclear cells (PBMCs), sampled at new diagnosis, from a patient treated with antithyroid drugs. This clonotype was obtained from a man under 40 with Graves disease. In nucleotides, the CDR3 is TGCGCCAGCAGCTTTGGTAACGGGAGGGCCTTGCGCAATGAGCAGTTCTTC. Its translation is CASSFGNGRALRNEQFF.